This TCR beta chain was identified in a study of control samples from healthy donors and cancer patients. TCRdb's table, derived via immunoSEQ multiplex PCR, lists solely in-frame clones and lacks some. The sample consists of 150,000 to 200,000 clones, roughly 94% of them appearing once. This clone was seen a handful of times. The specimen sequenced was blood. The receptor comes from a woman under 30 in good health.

This chain's CDR3 is CASSMGQGSTEAFF. As DNA, the CDR3 is TGCGCCAGCAGCATGGGACAGGGATCCACTGAAGCTTTCTTT. The chain recombines TRBV5-1 with TRBJ1-1, with TRBD1 identical over 9 bases. Germline CDR1 is SGHRS and CDR2 is YFSETQ. After removal of 4 bases from V and 4 bases from J, the junction contained 5 bases not matched to a gene. CDR3 length equals 14 residues.